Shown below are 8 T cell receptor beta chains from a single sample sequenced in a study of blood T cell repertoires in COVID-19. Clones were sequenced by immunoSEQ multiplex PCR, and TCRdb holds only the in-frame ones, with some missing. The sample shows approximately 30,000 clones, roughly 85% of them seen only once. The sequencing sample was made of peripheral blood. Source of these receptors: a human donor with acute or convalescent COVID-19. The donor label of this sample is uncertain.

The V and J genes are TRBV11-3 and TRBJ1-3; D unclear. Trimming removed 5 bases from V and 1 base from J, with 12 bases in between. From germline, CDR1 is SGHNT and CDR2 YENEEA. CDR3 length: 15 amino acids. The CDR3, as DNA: TGTGCCAGCAGCATCATGGCGGTATCTGGAAACACCATATATTTT. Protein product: CASSIMAVSGNTIYF.

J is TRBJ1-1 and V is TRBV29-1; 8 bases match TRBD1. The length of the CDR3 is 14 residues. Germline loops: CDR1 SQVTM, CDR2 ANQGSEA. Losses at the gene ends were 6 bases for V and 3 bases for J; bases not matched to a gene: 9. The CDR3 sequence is CSVDNRGDDTEAFF. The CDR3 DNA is TGCAGCGTCGATAACAGGGGGGATGACACTGAAGCTTTCTTT.

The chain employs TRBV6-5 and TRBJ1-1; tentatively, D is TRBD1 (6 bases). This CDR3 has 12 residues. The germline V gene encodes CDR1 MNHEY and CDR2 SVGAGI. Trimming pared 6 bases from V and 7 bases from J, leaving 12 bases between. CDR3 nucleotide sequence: TGTGCCAGCAGACACTTACAGGGTGAAGCTTTCTTT. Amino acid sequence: CASRHLQGEAFF.

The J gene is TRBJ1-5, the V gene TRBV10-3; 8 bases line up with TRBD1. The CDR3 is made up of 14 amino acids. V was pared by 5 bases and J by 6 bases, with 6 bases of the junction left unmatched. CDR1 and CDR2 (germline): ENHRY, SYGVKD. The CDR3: CAISTQGDGQPQHF. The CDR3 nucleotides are TGTGCCATCAGTACACAGGGGGACGGTCAGCCCCAGCATTTT.

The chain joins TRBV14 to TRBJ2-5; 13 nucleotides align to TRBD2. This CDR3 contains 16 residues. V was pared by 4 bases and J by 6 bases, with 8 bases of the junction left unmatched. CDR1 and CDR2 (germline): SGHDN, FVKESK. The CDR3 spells CASSPTTSGGYKTQYF. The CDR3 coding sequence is TGTGCCAGCAGCCCCACGACTAGCGGGGGGTATAAGACCCAGTACTTC.

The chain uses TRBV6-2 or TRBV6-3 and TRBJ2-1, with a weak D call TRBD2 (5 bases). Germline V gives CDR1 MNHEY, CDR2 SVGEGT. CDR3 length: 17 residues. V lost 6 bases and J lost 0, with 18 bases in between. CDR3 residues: CASSGFLAFSSYNEQFF. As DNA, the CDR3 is TGTGCCAGCAGCGGCTTTTTAGCGTTTAGCTCCTACAATGAGCAGTTCTTC.

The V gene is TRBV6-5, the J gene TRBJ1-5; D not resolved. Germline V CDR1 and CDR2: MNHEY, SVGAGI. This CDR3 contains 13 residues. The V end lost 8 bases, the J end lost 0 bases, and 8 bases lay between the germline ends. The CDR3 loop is CASSGNSNQPQHF. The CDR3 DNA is TGTGCCAGCTCGGGTAATAGCAATCAGCCCCAGCATTTT.

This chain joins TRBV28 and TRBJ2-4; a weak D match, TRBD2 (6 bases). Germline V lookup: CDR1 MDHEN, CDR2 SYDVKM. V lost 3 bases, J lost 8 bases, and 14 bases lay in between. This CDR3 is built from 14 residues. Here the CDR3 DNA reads TGTGCCAGCAGTTTGGGGGGACTGCGGGACATTCAGTACTTC. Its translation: CASSLGGLRDIQYF.